Below, 5 T cell receptor beta chains from the same sample are listed, as sequenced in a study of blood T cell repertoires in COVID-19. Repertoires were generated with immunoSEQ multiplex PCR, while TCRdb's copy carries only in-frame clones and drops some. Of a few hundred thousand clones listed, approximately 82% are singletons. The sequenced material came from peripheral blood. The receptor set was obtained from a woman aged 40 to 50 who had recovered from COVID-19.

V is TRBV11-2 and J is TRBJ2-3; the D is unclear. This CDR3 has 13 residues. The ends were cut back, 5 bases at V and 8 bases at J, with 14 bases in the middle. Per the germline V gene, CDR1 is SGHAT and CDR2 is FQNNGV. CDR3 loop: CASSPAGSGTQYF. DNA for the CDR3: TGTGCCAGCAGCCCCGCTGGCTCTGGTACGCAGTATTTT.

This clone has just one count. The chain uses TRBV7-2 and TRBJ2-5; TRBD2 matches at 12 bases. This CDR3 is 17 amino acids long. V trimming: 7 bases; J trimming: 3 bases; junction bases outside the gene matches: 12. Germline V gives CDR1 SGHTA, CDR2 FQGNSA. The CDR3 nucleotides are TGTGCCAGCACCGTAAATGTCCTAGCGGGGGGGGAAGAGACCCAGTACTTC. This translates into CASTVNVLAGGEETQYF.

This chain joins TRBV5-6 and TRBJ2-3, with TRBD2 identical over 10 bases. This CDR3 region has 16 residues. Germline V gene data show CDR1 as SGHDT and CDR2 as YYEEEE. With V trimmed by 2 bases and J by 3 bases, 6 bases remained unmatched. In DNA form, the CDR3 reads TGTGCCAGCAGCTTACTAGCGGGGTTGATTACAGATACGCAGTATTTT. Its translation is CASSLLAGLITDTQYF.

The chain uses TRBV30 and TRBJ2-1; TRBD1 aligns across 11 bases. CDR1 and CDR2 (germline): GTSNPN, SVGIG (reference sequence). The V segment lost 0 bases and the J segment 7 bases; nucleotides outside the gene matches: 8. The CDR3 loop spans 16 amino acids. This CDR3 is CAWSVGTGGNWNEQFF. The CDR3 nucleotides read TGTGCCTGGAGTGTGGGGACAGGGGGAAATTGGAATGAGCAGTTCTTC.

This chain links TRBV2 with TRBJ2-1, with D perhaps TRBD2 (7 bases). The CDR3 sequence is 16 residues long. Germline values: CDR1 SNHLY, CDR2 FYNNEI. The V and J ends lost 1 base and 3 bases respectively, with 13 bases between them. Written as DNA, the CDR3 is TGTGCCAGCAGTGAAGGTGGGGGGGCCTTCTACAATGAGCAGTTCTTC. Translating it yields CASSEGGGAFYNEQFF. Variable domain in full (rest from reference TRBV2 and TRBJ2-1): EPEVTQTPSHQVTQMGQEVILRCVPISNHLYFYWYRQILGQKVEFLVSFYNNEISEKSEIFDDQFSVERPDGSNFTLKIRSTKLEDSAMYFCASSEGGGAFYNEQFFGPGTRLTVL.